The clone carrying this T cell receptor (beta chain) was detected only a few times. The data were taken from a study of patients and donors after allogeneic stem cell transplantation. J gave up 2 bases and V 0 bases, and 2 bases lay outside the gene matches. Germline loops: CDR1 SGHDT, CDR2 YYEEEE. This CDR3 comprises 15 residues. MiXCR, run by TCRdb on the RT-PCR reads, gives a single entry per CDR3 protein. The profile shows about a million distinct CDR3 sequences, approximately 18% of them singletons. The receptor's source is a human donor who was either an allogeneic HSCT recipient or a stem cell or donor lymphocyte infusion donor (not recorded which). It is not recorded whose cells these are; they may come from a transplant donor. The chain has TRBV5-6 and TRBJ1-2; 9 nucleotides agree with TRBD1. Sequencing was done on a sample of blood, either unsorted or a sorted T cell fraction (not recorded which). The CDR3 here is CASSLGDRANYGYTF. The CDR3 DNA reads TGTGCCAGCAGCTTGGGGGACAGGGCGAACTATGGCTACACCTTC.